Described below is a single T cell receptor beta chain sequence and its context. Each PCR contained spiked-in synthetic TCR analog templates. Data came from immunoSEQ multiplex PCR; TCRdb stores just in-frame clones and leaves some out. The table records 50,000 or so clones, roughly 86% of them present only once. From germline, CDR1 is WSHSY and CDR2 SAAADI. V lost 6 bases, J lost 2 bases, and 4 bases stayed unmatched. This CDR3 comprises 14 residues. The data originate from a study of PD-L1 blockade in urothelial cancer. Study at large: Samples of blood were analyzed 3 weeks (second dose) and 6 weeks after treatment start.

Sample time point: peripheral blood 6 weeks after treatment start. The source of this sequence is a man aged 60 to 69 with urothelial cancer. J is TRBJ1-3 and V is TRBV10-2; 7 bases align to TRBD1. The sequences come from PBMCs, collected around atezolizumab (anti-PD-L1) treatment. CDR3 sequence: CASSLTGTGNTIYF. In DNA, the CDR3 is TGCGCCAGCAGCCTGACAGGGACTGGAAACACCATATATTTT.